The TCR beta chain described here comes from a study of response to subunit inactivated influenza vaccine. This clonotype was observed a few times. Antigen: not known. Study-level findings and limits: Only a handful of new T cells, the authors suggested, are recruited with each seasonal influenza vaccination.

Germline V CDR1 and CDR2: MNHEY, SVGEGT. There are 18 residues in the CDR3. Between the trimmed V and J ends, which lost 0 bases and 2 bases, there was a span of 17 bases. One entry per CDR3 protein results from TCRdb running MiXCR on the RT-PCR reads. The sample holds around 760,000 distinct CDR3 sequences, about 14% seen once. The clonotype was recovered from a man aged 50 to 59 who received an inactivated influenza vaccine. This sample comprised PBMCs from blood, obtained approximately 15 days before vaccination. V gene TRBV6-2 or TRBV6-3 combines with J gene TRBJ1-5; D ambiguous. The CDR3 here is CASSYSPQRGRRNQPQHF. The CDR3 coding sequence is TGTGCCAGCAGTTACTCACCCCAGCGGGGAAGGCGCAATCAGCCCCAGCATTTT.